A selection of T cell receptor beta chains follows, all from one sample in a study of blood T cell repertoires in COVID-19. Profiling relied on immunoSEQ multiplex PCR, and the TCRdb table lists in-frame clones only, not all of them. Altogether about 150,000 clones are present, approximately 78% being singletons, with the ten largest covering roughly 5.6%. Material: PBMCs or T cells enriched from blood (not recorded which). The origin of the receptors is a woman between 45 and 65 years old who had recovered from COVID-19. Both conserved end residues are part of each CDR3. A D gene is named only where the DNA matches it firmly. Not all rows give a size; the values are once, few, many and, for expanded clones, a class.

clone_size: -
v_call: TRBV1
d_call: -
j_call: TRBJ2-1
cdr3_nt: TGCACCAGCAGTCTAACAGGGGTCTCCTACAATGAGCAGTTCTTC
cdr3_aa: CTSSLTGVSYNEQFF

clone_size: -
v_call: TRBV6-5
d_call: -
j_call: TRBJ2-1
cdr3_nt: TGTGCCAGCTCGGAACAGCGGATAGGGGGGCAGTTCTTC
cdr3_aa: CASSEQRIGGQFF

clone_size: few
v_call: TRBV11-3
d_call: -
j_call: TRBJ1-2
cdr3_nt: TGTGCCAGCCTAAACGGAACAGAGCACCTTCTCTGCAACTATGGCTACACCTTC
cdr3_aa: CASLNGTEHLLCNYGYTF

clone_size: once
v_call: TRBV18
d_call: TRBD1
j_call: TRBJ1-2
cdr3_nt: TGTGCCAGCTCACCAGGACAGGGGTCAGCTAACTATGGCTACACCTTC
cdr3_aa: CASSPGQGSANYGYTF

clone_size: -
v_call: TRBV24-1
d_call: -
j_call: TRBJ2-1
cdr3_nt: TGTGCCACGCAACGAGGAAGCTCCTACAATGAGCAGTTCTTC
cdr3_aa: CATQRGSSYNEQFF

clone_size: -
v_call: TRBV2
d_call: -
j_call: TRBJ2-4
cdr3_nt: TGTGCCAGCGCGGTTACCAAAAACATTCAGTACTTC
cdr3_aa: CASAVTKNIQYF

clone_size: -
v_call: TRBV5-5
d_call: -
j_call: TRBJ2-6
cdr3_nt: TGTGCCAGCAGCTTGGGACAGAGCTCTGGGGCCAACGTCCTGACTTTC
cdr3_aa: CASSLGQSSGANVLTF

clone_size: -
v_call: TRBV10-3
d_call: -
j_call: TRBJ1-1
cdr3_nt: TGTGCCATCAGTGAGGACAGGTACACTGAAGCTTTCTTT
cdr3_aa: CAISEDRYTEAFF

clone_size: few
v_call: TRBV6-1
d_call: -
j_call: TRBJ1-3
cdr3_nt: TGTGCCAGCAGTGAAGTCCTGACAGGCAGAAACACCATATATTTT
cdr3_aa: CASSEVLTGRNTIYF

clone_size: once
v_call: TRBV5-1
d_call: -
j_call: TRBJ2-3
cdr3_nt: TGCGCCAGCAGCTTGGCCCGGTTAGATACGCAGTATTTT
cdr3_aa: CASSLARLDTQYF

clone_size: -
v_call: TRBV7-8
d_call: TRBD1
j_call: TRBJ1-2
cdr3_nt: TGTGCCAGCAGCCCTTCGACAGGGGGCTATGGCTACACCTTC
cdr3_aa: CASSPSTGGYGYTF

clone_size: -
v_call: TRBV5-1
d_call: TRBD1
j_call: TRBJ1-6
cdr3_nt: TGCGCCAGCAGCTTGGGGCCAGGGGGCGGTTCACCCCTCCACTTT
cdr3_aa: CASSLGPGGGSPLHF

clone_size: -
v_call: TRBV2
d_call: TRBD1
j_call: TRBJ1-2
cdr3_nt: TGTGCCAGCAGTGGTGTGGGACAGGGAGGCTACACCTTC
cdr3_aa: CASSGVGQGGYTF

clone_size: -
v_call: TRBV15
d_call: -
j_call: TRBJ1-5
cdr3_nt: TGTGCCACCGGAGAGGAAAATCAGCCCCAGCATTTT
cdr3_aa: CATGEENQPQHF

clone_size: -
v_call: TRBV24-1
d_call: TRBD2
j_call: TRBJ2-3
cdr3_nt: TGTGCCACCAGTGATCGATTAGCGGGGGCCGAGGATACGCAGTATTTT
cdr3_aa: CATSDRLAGAEDTQYF

clone_size: -
v_call: TRBV7-9
d_call: TRBD1
j_call: TRBJ1-2
cdr3_nt: TGTGCCAGCAGCGACAGGGCAACCTATACCCCGCAAAACTATGGCTACACCTTC
cdr3_aa: CASSDRATYTPQNYGYTF

clone_size: few
v_call: TRBV6-1
d_call: TRBD1
j_call: TRBJ1-5
cdr3_nt: TGTGCCAGCAGTGAGGTACAGGGGGCGGGTCAGCCCCAGCATTTT
cdr3_aa: CASSEVQGAGQPQHF

clone_size: -
v_call: TRBV6-4
d_call: TRBD2
j_call: TRBJ2-3
cdr3_nt: TGTGCCAGCAGTGACCGGGCGGGGGGGACAGATACGCAGTATTTT
cdr3_aa: CASSDRAGGTDTQYF

clone_size: -
v_call: TRBV11-3
d_call: -
j_call: TRBJ1-3
cdr3_nt: TGTGCCAGCAGCTTAGAGGGGGCCGGAGACACCATATATTTT
cdr3_aa: CASSLEGAGDTIYF

clone_size: -
v_call: TRBV19
d_call: -
j_call: TRBJ1-1
cdr3_nt: TGTGCCAGCCAACGAACAGGGAACACTGAAGCTTTCTTT
cdr3_aa: CASQRTGNTEAFF

clone_size: once
v_call: TRBV18
d_call: -
j_call: TRBJ1-2
cdr3_nt: TGTGCCAGCTCACCACGGACAGCTAACTATGGCTACACCTTC
cdr3_aa: CASSPRTANYGYTF

clone_size: -
v_call: TRBV5-1
d_call: TRBD1
j_call: TRBJ1-2
cdr3_nt: TGCGCCAGCAGCTTTCGGAACACCGGGACAGTCTATGGCTACACCTTC
cdr3_aa: CASSFRNTGTVYGYTF

clone_size: few
v_call: TRBV14
d_call: -
j_call: TRBJ1-1
cdr3_nt: TGTGCCAGCAGCCAAGGGGCCTTGGCAGCTTTCTTT
cdr3_aa: CASSQGALAAFF

clone_size: -
v_call: TRBV27
d_call: -
j_call: TRBJ1-2
cdr3_nt: TGTGCCAGCAGTCGTCTTGGGGGCGATGGCTACACCTTC
cdr3_aa: CASSRLGGDGYTF

clone_size: -
v_call: TRBV27
d_call: TRBD1
j_call: TRBJ2-1
cdr3_nt: TGTGCCAGCAGTTCCGAGACAGGGGAGTTCAATGAGCAGTTCTTC
cdr3_aa: CASSSETGEFNEQFF

clone_size: once
v_call: TRBV9
d_call: TRBD2
j_call: TRBJ2-3
cdr3_nt: TGTGCCAGCAGCCCCGGCGGGGGGACCCGCACAGATACGCAGTATTTT
cdr3_aa: CASSPGGGTRTDTQYF

clone_size: -
v_call: TRBV6-1
d_call: TRBD1
j_call: TRBJ2-3
cdr3_nt: TGTGCCAGCAGTGGCTCCGGGACAGGGTGGACAGATACGCAGTATTTT
cdr3_aa: CASSGSGTGWTDTQYF

clone_size: few
v_call: TRBV2
d_call: -
j_call: TRBJ2-7
cdr3_nt: TGTGCCAGCAGTGAAGGAGGGGAGCAGTACTTC
cdr3_aa: CASSEGGEQYF

clone_size: -
v_call: TRBV5-1
d_call: TRBD1
j_call: TRBJ1-3
cdr3_nt: TGCGCCAGCAGCTGGGGGACAGGGGGCGCGTCTGGAAACACCATATATTTT
cdr3_aa: CASSWGTGGASGNTIYF

clone_size: few
v_call: TRBV5-1
d_call: TRBD1
j_call: TRBJ1-2
cdr3_nt: TGCGCCAGCAGCCCTACGGCCGGGGACAGGGGCACATTCTATGGCTACACCTTC
cdr3_aa: CASSPTAGDRGTFYGYTF

clone_size: once
v_call: TRBV14
d_call: -
j_call: TRBJ1-1
cdr3_nt: TGTGCCAGCAGCCCCGTTTCCCAGATAGCTTTCTTT
cdr3_aa: CASSPVSQIAFF

clone_size: -
v_call: TRBV6-4
d_call: -
j_call: TRBJ1-6
cdr3_nt: TGTGCCAGCAGCCCCCGGGGGGGGTCACCCCTCCACTTT
cdr3_aa: CASSPRGGSPLHF

clone_size: -
v_call: TRBV10-3
d_call: TRBD2
j_call: TRBJ2-1
cdr3_nt: TGTGCCATCAGTGATAGGGGAGCGGGATCCTACAATGAGCAGTTCTTC
cdr3_aa: CAISDRGAGSYNEQFF